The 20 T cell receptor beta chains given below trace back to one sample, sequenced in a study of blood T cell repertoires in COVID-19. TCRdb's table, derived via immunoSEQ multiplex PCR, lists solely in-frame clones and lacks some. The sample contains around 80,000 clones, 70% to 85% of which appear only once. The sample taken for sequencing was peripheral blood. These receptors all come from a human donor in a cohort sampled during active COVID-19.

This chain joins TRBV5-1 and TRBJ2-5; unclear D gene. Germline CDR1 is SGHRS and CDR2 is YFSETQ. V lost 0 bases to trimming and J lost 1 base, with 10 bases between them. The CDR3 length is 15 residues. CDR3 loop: CASSLGPRLQETQYF. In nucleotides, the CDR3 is TGCGCCAGCAGCTTGGGTCCGCGCCTCCAAGAGACCCAGTACTTC.

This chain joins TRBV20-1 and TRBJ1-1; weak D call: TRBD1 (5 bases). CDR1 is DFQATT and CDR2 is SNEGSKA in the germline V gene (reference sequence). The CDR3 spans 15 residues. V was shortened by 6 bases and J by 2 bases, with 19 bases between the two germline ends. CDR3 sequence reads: CSASAPQGLNTEAFF. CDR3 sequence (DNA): TGCAGTGCGAGTGCCCCCCAGGGTCTTAACACTGAAGCTTTCTTT.

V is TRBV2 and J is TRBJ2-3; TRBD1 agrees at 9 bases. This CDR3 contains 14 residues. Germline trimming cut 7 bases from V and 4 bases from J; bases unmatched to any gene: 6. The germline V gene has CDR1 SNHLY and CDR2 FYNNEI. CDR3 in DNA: TGTGCCAGCATTACAGGGGGCGCGGCAGATACGCAGTATTTT. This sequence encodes CASITGGAADTQYF.

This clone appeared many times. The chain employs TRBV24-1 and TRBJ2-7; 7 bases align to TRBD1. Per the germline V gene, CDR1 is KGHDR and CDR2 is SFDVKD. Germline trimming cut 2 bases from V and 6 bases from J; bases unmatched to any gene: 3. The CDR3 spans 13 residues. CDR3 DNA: TGTGCCACCAGTGATTGGACAGGTCTCGAGCAGTACTTC. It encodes CATSDWTGLEQYF.

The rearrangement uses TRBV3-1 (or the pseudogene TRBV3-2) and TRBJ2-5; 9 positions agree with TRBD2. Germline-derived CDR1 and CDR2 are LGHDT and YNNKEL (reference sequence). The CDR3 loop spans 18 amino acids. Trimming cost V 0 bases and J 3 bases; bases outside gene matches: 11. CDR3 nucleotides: TGTGCCAGCAGCCAAGATCTGGCGGGGGGGACGCAAAAAGAGACCCAGTACTTC. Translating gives CASSQDLAGGTQKETQYF.

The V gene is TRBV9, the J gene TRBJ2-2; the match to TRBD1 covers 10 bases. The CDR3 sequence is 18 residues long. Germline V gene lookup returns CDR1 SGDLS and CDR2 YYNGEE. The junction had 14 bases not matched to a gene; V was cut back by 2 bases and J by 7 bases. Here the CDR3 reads CASSVRVGQGDGGGELFF. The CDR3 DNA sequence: TGTGCCAGCAGCGTTCGGGTTGGACAGGGGGATGGTGGCGGGGAGCTGTTTTTT.

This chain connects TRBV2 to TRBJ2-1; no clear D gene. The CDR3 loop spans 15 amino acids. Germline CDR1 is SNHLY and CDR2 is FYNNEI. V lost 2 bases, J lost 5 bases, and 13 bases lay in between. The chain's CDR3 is CASSELEATHNEQFF. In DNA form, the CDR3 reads TGTGCCAGCAGTGAACTGGAAGCGACCCACAATGAGCAGTTCTTC.

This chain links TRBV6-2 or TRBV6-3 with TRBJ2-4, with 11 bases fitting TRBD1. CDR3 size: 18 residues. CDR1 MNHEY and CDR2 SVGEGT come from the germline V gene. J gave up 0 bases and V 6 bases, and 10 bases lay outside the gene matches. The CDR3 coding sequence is TGTGCCAGCAGCCATATATCGGGACAGGGGGAAGCCAAAAACATTCAGTACTTC. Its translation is CASSHISGQGEAKNIQYF.

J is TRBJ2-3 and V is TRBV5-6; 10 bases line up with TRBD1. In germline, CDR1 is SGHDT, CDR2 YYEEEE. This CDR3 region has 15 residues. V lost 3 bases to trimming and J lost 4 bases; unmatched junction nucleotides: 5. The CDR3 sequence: CASSSPGQGSDTQYF. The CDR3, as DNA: TGTGCCAGCAGCTCCCCGGGACAGGGGTCAGATACGCAGTATTTT. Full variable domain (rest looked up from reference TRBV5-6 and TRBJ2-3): DAGVTQSPTHLIKTRGQQVTLRCSPKSGHDTVSWYQQALGQGPQFIFQYYEEEERQRGNFPDRFSGHQFPNYSSELNVNALLLGDSALYLCASSSPGQGSDTQYFGPGTRLTVL.

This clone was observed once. Here the CDR3 reads CASSIGRGTEAFF. CDR3 sequence (DNA): TGTGCCAGTAGTATTGGGCGGGGCACTGAAGCTTTCTTT. The chain employs TRBV19 and TRBJ1-1; D not certain. V was pared by 3 bases and J by 4 bases, with 9 bases between. The V gene's germline CDR1 is LNHDA and CDR2 SQIVND (reference sequence). CDR3 length equals 13 residues.

The CDR3: CASSSGGSNQPQHF. DNA of the CDR3: TGTGCCAGCAGCTCTGGAGGGAGCAATCAGCCCCAGCATTTT. The chain carries TRBV5-6 and TRBJ1-5; D call uncertain. The CDR3 is 14 amino acids. The V gene lost 3 bases and the J gene lost 1 base, with 8 bases spanning the gap. CDR1 SGHDT and CDR2 YYEEEE come from the germline V gene.

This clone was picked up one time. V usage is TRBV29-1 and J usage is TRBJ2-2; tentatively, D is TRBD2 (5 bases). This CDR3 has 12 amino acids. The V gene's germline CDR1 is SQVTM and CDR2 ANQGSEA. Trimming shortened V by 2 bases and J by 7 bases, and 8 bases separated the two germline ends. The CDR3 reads CSVELGSGELFF. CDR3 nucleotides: TGCAGCGTTGAATTGGGGAGCGGGGAGCTGTTTTTT.

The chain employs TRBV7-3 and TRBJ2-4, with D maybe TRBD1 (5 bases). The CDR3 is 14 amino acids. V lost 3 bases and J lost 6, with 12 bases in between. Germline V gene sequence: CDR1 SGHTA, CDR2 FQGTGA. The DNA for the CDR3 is TGTGCCAGCAGCTTTCCAGGCCAGGGAAACATTCAGTACTTC. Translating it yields CASSFPGQGNIQYF.

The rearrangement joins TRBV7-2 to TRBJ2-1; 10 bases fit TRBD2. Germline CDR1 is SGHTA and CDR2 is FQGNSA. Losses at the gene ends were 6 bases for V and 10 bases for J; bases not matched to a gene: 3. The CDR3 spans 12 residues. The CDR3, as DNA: TGTGCCAGCAGGGAGGGACTAGCGGAGCAGTTCTTC. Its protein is CASREGLAEQFF.

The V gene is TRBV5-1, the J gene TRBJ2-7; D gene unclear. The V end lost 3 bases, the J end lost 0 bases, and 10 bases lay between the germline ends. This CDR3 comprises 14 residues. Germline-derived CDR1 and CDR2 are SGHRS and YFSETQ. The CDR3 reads CASSSTSYSYEQYF. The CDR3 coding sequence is TGCGCCAGCAGCTCAACTTCCTACTCCTACGAGCAGTACTTC.

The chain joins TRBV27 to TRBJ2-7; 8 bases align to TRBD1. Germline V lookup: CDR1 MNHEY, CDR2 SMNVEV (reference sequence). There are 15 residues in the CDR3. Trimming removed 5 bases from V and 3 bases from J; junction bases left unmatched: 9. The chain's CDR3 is CASSPITDRDYEQYF. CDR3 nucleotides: TGTGCCAGCAGTCCCATCACGGACAGGGACTACGAGCAGTACTTC.

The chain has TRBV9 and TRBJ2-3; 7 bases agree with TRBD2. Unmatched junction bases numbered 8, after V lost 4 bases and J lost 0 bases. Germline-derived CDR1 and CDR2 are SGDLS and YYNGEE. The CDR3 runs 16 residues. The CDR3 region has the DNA TGTGCCAGCAGCCACGCTAACGGGGGGAGCACAGATACGCAGTATTTT. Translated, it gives CASSHANGGSTDTQYF.

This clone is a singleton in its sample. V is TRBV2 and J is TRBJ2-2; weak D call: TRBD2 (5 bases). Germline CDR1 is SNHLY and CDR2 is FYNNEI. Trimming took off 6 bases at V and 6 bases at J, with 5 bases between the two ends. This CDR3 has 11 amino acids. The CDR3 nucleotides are TGTGCCAGCAGGAGGGCCGGGGAGCTGTTTTTT. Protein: CASRRAGELFF.

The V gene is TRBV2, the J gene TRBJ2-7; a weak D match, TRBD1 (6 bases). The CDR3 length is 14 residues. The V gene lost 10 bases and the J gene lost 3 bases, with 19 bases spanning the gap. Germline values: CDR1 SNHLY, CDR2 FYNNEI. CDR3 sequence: CATTDRTTSYEQYF. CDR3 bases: TGTGCCACTACAGACAGGACGACCAGCTACGAGCAGTACTTC. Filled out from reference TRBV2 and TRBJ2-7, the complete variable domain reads EPEVTQTPSHQVTQMGQEVILRCVPISNHLYFYWYRQILGQKVEFLVSFYNNEISEKSEIFDDQFSVERPDGSNFTLKIRSTKLEDSAMYFCATTDRTTSYEQYFGPGTRLTVT.

The CDR3 protein is CASSFEWGVVETQYF. CDR3 DNA sequence: TGCGCCAGCAGCTTCGAATGGGGGGTGGTAGAGACCCAGTACTTC. The chain carries TRBV5-1 and TRBJ2-5; TRBD2 might be the D (6 bases). The CDR3 runs to 15 residues. The germline gives CDR1 SGHRS, CDR2 YFSETQ. V lost 2 bases and J lost 4, with 15 bases in between.